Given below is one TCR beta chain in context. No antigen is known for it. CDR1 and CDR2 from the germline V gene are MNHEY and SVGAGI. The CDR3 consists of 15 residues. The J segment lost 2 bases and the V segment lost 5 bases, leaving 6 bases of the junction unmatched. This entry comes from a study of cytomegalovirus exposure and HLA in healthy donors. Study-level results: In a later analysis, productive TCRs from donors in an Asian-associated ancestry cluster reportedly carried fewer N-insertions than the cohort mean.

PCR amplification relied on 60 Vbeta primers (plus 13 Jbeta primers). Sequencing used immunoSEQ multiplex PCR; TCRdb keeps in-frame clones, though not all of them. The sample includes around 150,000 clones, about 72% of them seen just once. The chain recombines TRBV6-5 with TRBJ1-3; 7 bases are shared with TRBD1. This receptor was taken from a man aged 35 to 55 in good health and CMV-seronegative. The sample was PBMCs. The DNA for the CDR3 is TGTGCCAGCAGTCGACAGGGAGGTCCTGGAAACACCATATATTTT. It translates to CASSRQGGPGNTIYF.